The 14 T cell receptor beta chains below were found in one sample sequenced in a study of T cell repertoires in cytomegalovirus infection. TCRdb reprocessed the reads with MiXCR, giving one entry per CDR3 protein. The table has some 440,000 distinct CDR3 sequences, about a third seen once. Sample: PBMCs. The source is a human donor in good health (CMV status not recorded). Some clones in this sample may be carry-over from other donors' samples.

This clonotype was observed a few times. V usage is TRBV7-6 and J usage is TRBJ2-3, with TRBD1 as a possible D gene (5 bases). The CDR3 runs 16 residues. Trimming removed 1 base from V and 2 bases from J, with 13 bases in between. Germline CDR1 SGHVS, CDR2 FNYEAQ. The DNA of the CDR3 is TGTGCCAGCAGCTTAGAGTTGACAGAAAACACAGATACGCAGTATTTT. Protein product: CASSLELTENTDTQYF.

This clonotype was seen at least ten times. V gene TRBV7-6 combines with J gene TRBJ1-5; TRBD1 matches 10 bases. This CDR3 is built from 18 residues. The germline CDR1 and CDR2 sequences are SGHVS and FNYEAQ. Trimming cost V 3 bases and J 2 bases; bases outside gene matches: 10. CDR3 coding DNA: TGTGCCAGCAGCTTCGACAGGGGGCTACAGACGGGCAATCAGCCCCAGCATTTT. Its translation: CASSFDRGLQTGNQPQHF.

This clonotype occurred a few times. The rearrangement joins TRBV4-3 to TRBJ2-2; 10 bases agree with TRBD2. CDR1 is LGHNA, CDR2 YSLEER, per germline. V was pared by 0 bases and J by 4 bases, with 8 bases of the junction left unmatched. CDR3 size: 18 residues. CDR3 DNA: TGCGCCAGCAGCCAAGATAGTGGAGCGGGGGGGGCCACCGGGGAGCTGTTTTTT. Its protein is CASSQDSGAGGATGELFF.

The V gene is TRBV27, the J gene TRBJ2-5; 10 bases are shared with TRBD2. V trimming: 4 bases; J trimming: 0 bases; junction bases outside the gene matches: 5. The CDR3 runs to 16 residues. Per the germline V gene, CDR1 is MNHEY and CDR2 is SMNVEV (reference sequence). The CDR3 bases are TGTGCCAGCAGTTGGACAGCGGGGGGGTACCAAGAGACCCAGTACTTC. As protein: CASSWTAGGYQETQYF.

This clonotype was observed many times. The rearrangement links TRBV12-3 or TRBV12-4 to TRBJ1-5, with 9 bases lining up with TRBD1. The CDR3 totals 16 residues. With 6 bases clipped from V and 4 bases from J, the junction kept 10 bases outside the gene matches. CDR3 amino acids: CASSRQGEISNQPQHF. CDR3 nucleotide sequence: TGTGCCAGCAGCAGACAGGGGGAGATATCTAATCAGCCCCAGCATTTT.

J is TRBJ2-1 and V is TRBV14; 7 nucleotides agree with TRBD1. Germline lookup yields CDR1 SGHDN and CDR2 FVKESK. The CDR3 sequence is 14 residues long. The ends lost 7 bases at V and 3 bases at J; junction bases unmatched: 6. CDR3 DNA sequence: TGTGCCAGCAAACCCGGGACAGACTACAATGAGCAGTTCTTC. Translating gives CASKPGTDYNEQFF.

The CDR3 region has the DNA TGTGCCAGCAGCCAAGATCTTGTGGGTTACACCGGGGAGCTGTTTTTT. This translates into CASSQDLVGYTGELFF. The V and J genes are TRBV3-1 and TRBJ2-2, with no clear D. Germline-derived CDR1 and CDR2 are LGHDT and YNNKEL (reference sequence). The CDR3 spans 16 residues. Deletions cut 0 bases from V and 3 bases from J, with 11 bases between.

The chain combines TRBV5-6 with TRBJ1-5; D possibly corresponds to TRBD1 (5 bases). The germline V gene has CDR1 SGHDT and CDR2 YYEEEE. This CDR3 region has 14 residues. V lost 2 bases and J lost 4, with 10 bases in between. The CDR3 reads CASSFSQGNQPQHF. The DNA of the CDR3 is TGTGCCAGCAGCTTCAGTCAGGGAAATCAGCCCCAGCATTTT.

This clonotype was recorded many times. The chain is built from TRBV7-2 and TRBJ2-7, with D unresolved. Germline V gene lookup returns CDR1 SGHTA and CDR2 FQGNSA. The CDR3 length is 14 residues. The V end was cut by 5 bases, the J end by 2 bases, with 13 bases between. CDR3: CASSPWTGTYEQYF. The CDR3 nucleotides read TGTGCCAGCAGCCCCTGGACCGGCACCTACGAGCAGTACTTC.

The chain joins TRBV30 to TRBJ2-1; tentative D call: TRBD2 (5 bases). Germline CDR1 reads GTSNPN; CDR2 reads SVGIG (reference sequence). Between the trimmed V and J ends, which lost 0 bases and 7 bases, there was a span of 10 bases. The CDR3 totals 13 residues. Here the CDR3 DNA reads TGTGCCTGGAGTGTCGGGGTGGGGAATGAGCAGTTCTTC. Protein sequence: CAWSVGVGNEQFF.

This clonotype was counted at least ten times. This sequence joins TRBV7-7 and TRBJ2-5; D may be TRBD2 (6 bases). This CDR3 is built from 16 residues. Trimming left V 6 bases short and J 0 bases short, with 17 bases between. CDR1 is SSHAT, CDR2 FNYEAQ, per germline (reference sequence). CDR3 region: CASRLWDFLYQETQYF. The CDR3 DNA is TGTGCCAGCAGACTCTGGGACTTCTTGTACCAAGAGACCCAGTACTTC.

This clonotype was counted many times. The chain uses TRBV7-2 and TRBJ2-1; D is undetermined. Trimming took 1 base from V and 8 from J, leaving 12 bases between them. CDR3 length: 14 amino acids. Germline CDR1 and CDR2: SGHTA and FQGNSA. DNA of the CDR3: TGTGCCAGCAGCTTAGTCATGAGGTTCGATGAGCAGTTCTTC. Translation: CASSLVMRFDEQFF.

The CDR3: CASSETWTRDTEAFF. DNA for the CDR3: TGTGCCAGCAGTGAAACCTGGACGCGGGACACTGAAGCTTTCTTT. This chain joins TRBV6-5 and TRBJ1-1; D gene unclear. The germline V gene has CDR1 MNHEY and CDR2 SVGAGI. Trimming removed 5 bases from V and 3 bases from J, with 16 bases in between. This CDR3 region has 15 residues.

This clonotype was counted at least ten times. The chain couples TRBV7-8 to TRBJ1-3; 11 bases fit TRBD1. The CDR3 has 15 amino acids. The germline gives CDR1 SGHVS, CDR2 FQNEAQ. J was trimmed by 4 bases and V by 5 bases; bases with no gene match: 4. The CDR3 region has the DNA TGTGCCAGCAGCCCCCGGGACAGGGGGGGAAACACCATATATTTT. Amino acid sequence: CASSPRDRGGNTIYF.